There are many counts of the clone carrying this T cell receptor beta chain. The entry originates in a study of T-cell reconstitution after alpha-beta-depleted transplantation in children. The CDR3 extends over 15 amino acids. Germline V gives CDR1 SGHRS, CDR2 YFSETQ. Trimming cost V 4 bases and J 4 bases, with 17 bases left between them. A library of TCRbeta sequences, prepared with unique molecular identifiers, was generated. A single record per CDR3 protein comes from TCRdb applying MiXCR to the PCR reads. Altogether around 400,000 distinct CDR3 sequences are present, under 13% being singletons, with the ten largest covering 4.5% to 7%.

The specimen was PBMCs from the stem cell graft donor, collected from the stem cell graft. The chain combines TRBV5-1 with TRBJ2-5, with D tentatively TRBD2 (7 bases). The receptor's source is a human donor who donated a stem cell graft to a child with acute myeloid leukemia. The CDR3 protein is CASSAGLQGGETQYF. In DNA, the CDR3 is TGCGCCAGCAGCGCGGGACTACAGGGCGGAGAGACCCAGTACTTC.